This TCR beta chain derives from a study of CD4+ T cells in melanoma. Points on this clone: Its antigen is currently unknown.

Repertoires were generated with immunoSEQ multiplex PCR, while TCRdb's copy carries only in-frame clones and drops some. The sample gives over 14,000 clones, 63% of which show up once; roughly 16% is in the top ten. General study findings and limits: A reported correlation linked neoantigen-specific CD4+ T cells to CD8+, macrophage and B cell function. Neoantigen-specific CD4+ T cells in melanoma reportedly had diverse differentiation states.

From germline, CDR1 is SGHVS and CDR2 FQNEAQ. CDR3 size: 13 residues. Trimming took 2 bases from V and 4 from J; bases not matched to a gene: 1. This TCR derives from a human donor with melanoma. The gene calls are TRBV7-8 and TRBJ1-1; 7 bases are a match to TRBD1. Specimen: cells from a culture (not recorded whether cultured in vitro). CDR3 coding DNA: TGTGCCAGCAGCTTAACAGGGGCCACTGAAGCTTTCTTT. This sequence encodes CASSLTGATEAFF.